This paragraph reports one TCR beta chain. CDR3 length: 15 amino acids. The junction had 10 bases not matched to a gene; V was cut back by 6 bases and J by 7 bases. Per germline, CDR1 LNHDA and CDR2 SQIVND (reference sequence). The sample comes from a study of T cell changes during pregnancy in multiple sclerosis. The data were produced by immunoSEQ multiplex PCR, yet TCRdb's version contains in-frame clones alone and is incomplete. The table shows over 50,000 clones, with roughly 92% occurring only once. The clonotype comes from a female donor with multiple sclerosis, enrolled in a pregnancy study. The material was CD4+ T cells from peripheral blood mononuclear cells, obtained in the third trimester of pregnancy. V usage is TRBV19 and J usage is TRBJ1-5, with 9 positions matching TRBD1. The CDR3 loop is CASSQTGGAGQPQHF. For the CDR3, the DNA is TGTGCCAGTAGCCAAACAGGGGGCGCCGGGCAGCCCCAGCATTTT.